This T cell receptor (beta chain) was recorded in a study of T-cell reconstitution after alpha-beta-depleted transplantation in children. This clonotype was observed many times. V shed 10 bases, J shed 4 bases, and the junction held 11 bases outside the gene matches. This CDR3 is 15 amino acids long. The germline gives CDR1 MNHNS, CDR2 SASEGT. The library targeted TCRbeta and was prepared with unique molecular identifiers. TCRdb redid the calling of the PCR reads with MiXCR, one entry per CDR3 protein. This table has about 230,000 distinct CDR3 sequences, around 9.7% appearing once. Sequenced material: PBMCs from the stem cell graft donor, taken from the stem cell graft. This chain connects TRBV6-1 to TRBJ1-5, with 9 bases identical to TRBD1. This TCR derives from a human donor who donated a stem cell graft to a child with SCID. Here the CDR3 reads CATLYRDRVNQPQHF. Here the CDR3 DNA reads TGTGCCACCCTTTACCGGGACAGGGTGAATCAGCCCCAGCATTTT.